Described below is a single T cell receptor beta chain sequence and its context. Original handling: Amplification of reference gene primers was used by the study to estimate nucleated cell counts. Generated by immunoSEQ multiplex PCR, the TCRdb table keeps only in-frame clones and is missing some. V and J calls and clone size are as listed in that table; D and trimming were resolved from the DNA. The sample has tens of thousands of clones, more than 65% seen once. This sample stems from a study of blood T cell repertoires in COVID-19. At the level of the study: The United States, Italy and Spain supplied acute and convalescent COVID-19 samples. In each case, the material was cDNA or gDNA derived from T cells, B-cell-depleted T cells, or PBMCs.

CDR1 is SGDLS, CDR2 YYNGEE, per germline. With 4 bases clipped from V and 6 bases from J, the junction kept 5 bases outside the gene matches. CDR3 length equals 14 residues. This receptor was obtained from a woman in her 70s with acute or convalescent COVID-19. The chain is built from TRBV9 and TRBJ1-5, with 9 bases aligning to TRBD1. Sequencing was carried out using peripheral blood. As DNA, the CDR3 is TGTGCCAGCAGCCCTGGACAGGGGAGTCAGCCCCAGCATTTT. Translation: CASSPGQGSQPQHF.